These T cell receptor beta chains were read from a single sample in a study of CD8+CD57+ T cells in acquired aplastic anemia. Each CDR3 protein is one row after TCRdb ran MiXCR on the reads. The data show more than 100,000 distinct CDR3 sequences, with less than 45% seen just once and roughly 8.9% held by the top ten. Sequencing used sorted CD4+, CD8+, or CD8+CD57+ T cells (not recorded which) from PBMCs. All receptors come from a human donor in good health, serving as a control. The CDR3 runs from the conserved cysteine through the conserved F or W. A D gene is named only where the DNA matches it firmly. Clone size is stated in some rows and not others, as once, few, many or a class when expanded.

- TRBJ2-5 TRBD2 TRBV5-8 TGTGCCAACAGCTTGGGGGTAGCGGGGGGAGAAGAGACCCTGTACTTC CANSLGVAGGEETLYF
- TRBJ2-1 - TRBV18 TGTGCCAGCTCCAGTAGGGGCTCCTACAATGAGCAGTTCTTC CASSSRGSYNEQFF
- TRBJ1-5 - TRBV6-6 TGTGCCAGCAGTTACTCGACCGGGAGTGGGCAGCCCCAGCACTTT CASSYSTGSGQPQHF
many TRBJ1-6 - TRBV10-3 TGTGCCACCCGAGTTTGGGAAGGTAATTCACCCCTCCACTTT CATRVWEGNSPLHF
few TRBJ1-1 - TRBV5-1 TGCGCCAGCAGCTTGAGGTCGGCAGGGGTTGGCCTGAGCACTGAAGCTTTCTTT CASSLRSAGVGLSTEAFF
- TRBJ1-3 - TRBV15 TGTGCCACCAGCCCCCGTACTACTGGAAACACCATATATTTT CATSPRTTGNTIYF
- TRBJ1-1 - TRBV25-1 TGTGCCAGCAGTGACGGCCACACTGAAGCTTTCTTT CASSDGHTEAFF
- TRBJ2-3 TRBD2 TRBV10-3 TGTGCCATCAACTCGGCGGGGGGATCGGATACGCAGTATTTT CAINSAGGSDTQYF
many TRBJ1-5 TRBD1 TRBV30 TGTGCCTGGAGTGTGGGACAGGGAGGACAGCCCCAGCATTTT CAWSVGQGGQPQHF
many TRBJ2-1 - TRBV7-6 TGTGCCAGCAGCTTAGTCACGGGCTCCTACAATGAGCAGTTCTTC CASSLVTGSYNEQFF
- TRBJ2-5 - TRBV18 TGTGCCAGCTCACCACGGGTCAGGTTGGAAGAGACCCAGTACTTC CASSPRVRLEETQYF
many TRBJ2-7 - TRBV28 TGTGCCAGCAATCTCCAGGAACAATACGAGCAGTACTTC CASNLQEQYEQYF
many TRBJ2-1 TRBD1 TRBV5-1 TGCGCCAGCAGCTTGAGGTCTGGGACAGGGATCGGTGAGCAGTTCTTC CASSLRSGTGIGEQFF
many TRBJ2-7 - TRBV20-1 TGCAGTGCTAGAGGACCTGTAGCTCCCTACGAGCAGTACTTC CSARGPVAPYEQYF
many TRBJ1-6 - TRBV4-1 TGCGCCAGCAGCCAAGAGCTCTATAATTCACCCCTCCACTTT CASSQELYNSPLHF
many TRBJ2-6 TRBD1 TRBV5-1 TGCGCCAGCAGCTTAGGGACAGGGGGATCGGTCTCTGGGGCCAACGTCCTGACTTTC CASSLGTGGSVSGANVLTF
many TRBJ2-6 - TRBV19 TGTGCCAGTAGTATACAGGGGGCCAACGTCCTGACTTTC CASSIQGANVLTF
few TRBJ1-1 TRBD1 TRBV18 TGTGCCAGCTCACCTTTGACAGGGGAGGTGGAAGCTTTCTTT CASSPLTGEVEAFF
- TRBJ1-1 - TRBV2 TGTGCCAGCACGTGGGCAGCCACTGAAGCTTTCTTT CASTWAATEAFF
once TRBJ1-2 TRBD1 TRBV2 TGTGCCAGAGGGACAGGGGGGGGTCTCTATGGCTACACCTTC CARGTGGGLYGYTF
- TRBJ2-2 TRBD1 TRBV29-1 TGCAGCGTCCGTCGGACAGGGGGCACCGGGGAGCTGTTTTTT CSVRRTGGTGELFF
many TRBJ2-3 TRBD2 TRBV12-3/TRBV12-4 TGTGCCAGCAGCCCGACTAGCGGGGGTTCGCAGTATTTT CASSPTSGGSQYF
- TRBJ2-2 - TRBV25-1 TGTGCCAGCAGTGAGGGGGCATCGAACACCGGGGAGCTGTTTTTT CASSEGASNTGELFF
- TRBJ1-2 TRBD1 TRBV10-3 TGTGCCATCAAGGGGACAGGGGGCGACGATGGCTACACCTTC CAIKGTGGDDGYTF
few TRBJ2-3 - TRBV25-1 TGTGCCAGCACCCCTCTTGGGGCCGGGAATGCGGGTACGCAGTATTTT CASTPLGAGNAGTQYF
- TRBJ2-3 - TRBV28 TGTGCCAGCAGTTCACCATCCCCGTTTTACGCACCGTATTTT CASSSPSPFYAPYF
- TRBJ2-2 - TRBV7-6 TGTGCCAGCAGCTTACCCGGGGAGCTGTTTTTT CASSLPGELFF